Each of the 22 T cell receptor beta chains below was sequenced from the same sample in a study of T cells in Graves' hyperthyroidism and ophthalmopathy. What was amplified from RNA transcripts were TCR beta CDR3 regions. First-round RT-PCR with HTBI primers amplified the TCR CDR3 region. TCRdb reanalysed the multiplex PCR reads using MiXCR and keeps one entry per CDR3 protein. The data hold about 690,000 distinct CDR3 sequences, with 17% observed a single time. Specimen: blood. The receptor set was obtained from a man aged 45-60 years with Graves' hyperthyroidism.

This clonotype showed up just a few times. Since no conserved phenylalanine or tryptophan closes the CDR3, a read error is the likely cause. V and J are TRBV11-2 and TRBJ1-5; D is perhaps TRBD1 (5 bases). Trimming pared 0 bases from V and 9 bases from J, leaving 9 bases between. The CDR3 has 13 residues. Germline V CDR1 and CDR2: SGHAT, FQNNGV. The CDR3 region is CASSLDRRGPQHV. In nucleotides, the CDR3 is TGTGCCAGCAGCTTAGATCGAAGGGGGCCCCAGCATGTT.

At least ten counts were recorded for this clonotype. The chain recombines TRBV7-2 with TRBJ2-5, with 11 bases identical to TRBD2. V lost 6 bases to trimming and J lost 5 bases; unmatched junction nucleotides: 8. Germline V gives CDR1 SGHTA, CDR2 FQGNSA. The length of the CDR3 is 15 residues. The CDR3 bases are TGTGCCAGCAGGAAGACTAGCGGGACAAGGGAGACCCAGTACTTC. Amino acid sequence: CASRKTSGTRETQYF.

This clonotype occurred many times. The chain uses TRBV19 and TRBJ2-5, with TRBD1 identical over 8 bases. The CDR3 runs 15 residues. In germline, CDR1 is LNHDA, CDR2 SQIVND (reference sequence). Trimming at V came to 3 bases and at J to 5 bases, leaving 8 bases not matched to a gene. CDR3 amino acids: CASSMGQVERETQYF. CDR3 nucleotide sequence: TGTGCCAGTAGTATGGGACAGGTTGAAAGGGAGACCCAGTACTTC.

The table lists this clonotype with many counts. The chain has TRBV12-3 or TRBV12-4 and TRBJ1-6; the D is unclear. Trimming shortened V by 0 bases and J by 4 bases, and 7 bases separated the two germline ends. This CDR3 spans 15 amino acids. The DNA for the CDR3 is TGTGCCAGCAGTTTAGCAGAGAATTATAATTCACCCCTCCACTTT. Translating it yields CASSLAENYNSPLHF.

This clonotype was counted ten times or more. This chain links TRBV28 with TRBJ2-7; 9 nucleotides line up with TRBD1. The CDR3 consists of 14 residues. Germline values: CDR1 MDHEN, CDR2 SYDVKM. The ends lost 6 bases at V and 2 bases at J; junction bases unmatched: 5. The CDR3 sequence is CASRGTGLPYEQYF. The CDR3 DNA sequence: TGTGCCAGCAGGGGGACAGGGTTACCCTACGAGCAGTACTTC. Based on the CDR3 plus reference TRBV28 and TRBJ2-7, the full variable domain is DVKVTQSSRYLVKRTGEKVFLECVQDMDHENMFWYRQDPGLGLRLIYFSYDVKMKEKGDIPEGYSVSREKKERFSLILESASTNQTSMYLCASRGTGLPYEQYFGPGTRLTVT.

This clonotype was observed a handful of times. The chain joins TRBV5-1 to TRBJ1-4; D is undetermined. The germline gives CDR1 SGHRS, CDR2 YFSETQ. Trimming removed 1 base from V and 2 bases from J, with 12 bases in between. CDR3 length: 16 amino acids. Written as DNA, the CDR3 is TGCGCCAGCAGCTTGTTTTGGTCGGGGACTAATGAAAAACTGTTTTTT. Translated, it gives CASSLFWSGTNEKLFF.

V and J are TRBV3-1 and TRBJ1-1; perhaps TRBD1 as D (6 bases). Germline CDR1 and CDR2: LGHDT and YNNKEL (reference sequence). Trimming removed 6 bases at V and 8 bases at J, with 13 bases between. This CDR3 is built from 12 residues. The CDR3 DNA reads as TGTGCCAGCAGTCCCGACAGGAGAGAAGCTTTCTTT. Translated: CASSPDRREAFF.

This clonotype came up a few times. The chain joins TRBV24-1 to TRBJ2-3; 11 positions agree with TRBD2. CDR1 and CDR2 from the germline V gene are KGHDR and SFDVKD. The CDR3 contains 19 residues. J gave up 0 bases and V 4 bases, and 11 bases lay outside the gene matches. CDR3: CATSECKRLAGSSTDTQYF. The CDR3 DNA sequence: TGTGCCACCAGTGAATGCAAAAGACTAGCGGGGTCTAGCACAGATACGCAGTATTTT.

This clonotype was found a few times. The genes are TRBV19 and TRBJ1-6; D ambiguous. The germline V gene has CDR1 LNHDA and CDR2 SQIVND (reference sequence). The CDR3 is 15 amino acids. V was pared by 7 bases and J by 2 bases, with 12 bases between. Here the CDR3 DNA reads TGTGCCAGTAAGGGAGGGCGGACCTATAATTCACCCCTCCACTTT. It yields the protein CASKGGRTYNSPLHF.

This clonotype was seen many times. This sequence joins TRBV28 and TRBJ2-5, with 8 bases fitting TRBD1. CDR3 size: 18 residues. Germline V gene lookup returns CDR1 MDHEN and CDR2 SYDVKM. Unmatched junction bases numbered 16, after V lost 2 bases and J lost 5 bases. The CDR3 loop is CASSLEGQGAHILETQYF. DNA of the CDR3: TGTGCCAGCAGTTTAGAGGGGCAGGGGGCGCATATCTTGGAGACCCAGTACTTC. The entire variable domain, with the rest obtained from reference TRBV28 and TRBJ2-5, is as follows: DVKVTQSSRYLVKRTGEKVFLECVQDMDHENMFWYRQDPGLGLRLIYFSYDVKMKEKGDIPEGYSVSREKKERFSLILESASTNQTSMYLCASSLEGQGAHILETQYFGPGTRLLVL.

This clonotype was counted ten times or more. J is TRBJ2-7 and V is TRBV6-5; 9 bases are a match to TRBD2. Germline assignment: CDR1 MNHEY and CDR2 SVGAGI. This CDR3 has 14 amino acids. Losses at the gene ends were 2 bases for V and 4 bases for J; bases not matched to a gene: 3. CDR3 loop: CASSYAGGPYEQYF. The CDR3 coding sequence is TGTGCCAGCAGTTACGCGGGAGGGCCATACGAGCAGTACTTC.

The chain employs TRBV5-6 and TRBJ2-2; D call uncertain. The CDR3 consists of 15 residues. V gave up 1 base and J gave up 1 base, with 8 bases separating them. The germline V gene has CDR1 SGHDT and CDR2 YYEEEE. The CDR3: CASSLRQENTGELFF. The CDR3 coding sequence is TGTGCCAGCAGCTTGCGGCAGGAGAACACCGGGGAGCTGTTTTTT.

This clonotype occurred many times. The V and J genes are TRBV11-2 and TRBJ2-1; TRBD1 might be the D (6 bases). V was trimmed by 2 bases and J by 5 bases, leaving 13 bases between them. Germline V CDR1 and CDR2: SGHAT, FQNNGV. The CDR3 totals 15 residues. The CDR3 loop reads CASSLSRGFNNEQFF. CDR3 coding DNA: TGTGCCAGCAGCTTATCCAGGGGCTTCAACAATGAGCAGTTCTTC.

This clonotype was observed a handful of times. The V and J genes are TRBV11-2 and TRBJ1-6; 10 bases line up with TRBD1. The junction had 5 bases not matched to a gene; V was cut back by 4 bases and J by 8 bases. The CDR3 is made up of 15 amino acids. The germline gives CDR1 SGHAT, CDR2 FQNNGV. The CDR3 nucleotides read TGTGCCAGCAGCTGGGACAGGGGTCGTTATTCACCCCTCCACTTT. The encoded protein is CASSWDRGRYSPLHF.

This clonotype was seen at least ten times. CDR3 amino acids: CASSSARSYEQYF. CDR3 DNA: TGTGCCAGCAGCTCCGCGAGGAGCTACGAGCAGTACTTC. The V and J genes are TRBV7-9 and TRBJ2-7; D unresolved. The CDR3 sequence is 13 residues long. Looked up from germline, CDR1 is SEHNR and CDR2 is FQNEAQ (reference sequence). Trimming shortened V by 4 bases and J by 3 bases, and 10 bases separated the two germline ends.

This clonotype was found a few times. The chain carries TRBV6-5 and TRBJ2-7, with 7 bases aligning to TRBD2. J gave up 5 bases and V 0 bases, and 4 bases lay outside the gene matches. The CDR3 is 14 residues long. Germline V gene data show CDR1 as MNHEY and CDR2 as SVGAGI. This CDR3 reads CASSYSGGRHEQYF. As DNA, the CDR3 is TGTGCCAGCAGTTACTCGGGAGGGAGACACGAGCAGTACTTC.

Ten or more counts support this clonotype. The rearrangement uses TRBV10-2 and TRBJ2-7; 7 positions agree with TRBD2. Germline CDR1 and CDR2: WSHSY and SAAADI. The J segment lost 3 bases and the V segment lost 2 bases, leaving 7 bases of the junction unmatched. The CDR3 covers 15 residues. The CDR3 nucleotides read TGCGCCAGCAGTGAGGATGTCGCTAGCGGCTACGAGCAGTACTTC. It translates to CASSEDVASGYEQYF.

This clonotype turned up a few times. The rearrangement uses TRBV4-3 and TRBJ2-7; unclear D gene. CDR1 and CDR2 from the germline V gene are LGHNA and YSLEER. CDR3 size: 14 residues. V gave up 0 bases and J gave up 1 base, with 7 bases separating them. The CDR3 loop reads CASSQEAGSYEQYF. In DNA form, the CDR3 reads TGCGCCAGCAGCCAAGAAGCAGGATCCTACGAGCAGTACTTC.

This clonotype was detected only a few times. The chain employs TRBV18 and TRBJ2-7, with D possibly being TRBD2 (6 bases). The CDR3 loop spans 15 amino acids. The ends were cut back, 3 bases at V and 1 base at J, with 13 bases in the middle. The V gene's germline CDR1 is KGHSH and CDR2 LQKENI. CDR3 sequence reads: CASSPAAGRSYEQYF. DNA of the CDR3: TGTGCCAGCTCACCGGCGGCAGGGAGGTCCTACGAGCAGTACTTC.

The J gene is TRBJ2-1, the V gene TRBV25-1; D is undetermined. Germline V gene data show CDR1 as MGHDK and CDR2 as SYGVNS. The CDR3 is 14 amino acids. The germline V and J ends were trimmed by 2 bases and 6 bases, with 11 bases remaining between them. The CDR3 here is CASSEESQINEQFF. The CDR3 DNA sequence: TGTGCCAGCAGTGAAGAGTCACAGATCAATGAGCAGTTCTTC.

V usage is TRBV10-3 and J usage is TRBJ2-1; the match to TRBD2 covers 10 bases. Germline V gene sequence: CDR1 ENHRY, CDR2 SYGVKD. This CDR3 is built from 15 residues. With 7 bases clipped from V and 8 bases from J, the junction kept 11 bases outside the gene matches. CDR3 sequence (DNA): TGTGCCATCACGGGGAGGAGCGGGAGGGCAGATGAGCAGTTCTTC. Amino acids: CAITGRSGRADEQFF.

The table lists this clonotype with many counts. The gene calls are TRBV28 and TRBJ2-7, with 10 bases identical to TRBD2. This CDR3 has 16 amino acids. Trimming removed 2 bases from V and 5 bases from J; junction bases left unmatched: 9. The germline V gene encodes CDR1 MDHEN and CDR2 SYDVKM. CDR3 sequence: CASSLDVAGGVHEQYF. CDR3 bases: TGTGCCAGCAGTTTAGATGTAGCGGGAGGCGTCCACGAGCAGTACTTC.